This T cell receptor beta chain was retrieved from a study of cytomegalovirus exposure and HLA in healthy donors. General study points: It emerged from a later analysis that several of the most significant clusters appeared to be linked to common viral pathogens. Rates of TCR association differed by HLA locus in a later analysis, with DRB1 highest and HLA-C lowest.

As to this clone: What it binds is not known.

With 60 Vbeta and 13 Jbeta primers, the PCR was carried out. The method was immunoSEQ multiplex PCR; TCRdb's version includes in-frame clones alone and lacks a portion of them. Seen here are around 200,000 clones, 75% to 85% observed once, and the top ten hold about 0.63%. This CDR3 contains 14 residues. Trimming stripped 1 base from V and 7 bases from J, with 11 bases between. Germline values: CDR1 SGHAT, CDR2 FQDESV (reference sequence). This clonotype was sampled from a boy aged 10-17 years in good health and CMV-seronegative. The chain joins TRBV11-1 to TRBJ2-1, with D possibly TRBD1 on 5 matching bases. The sample comprised PBMCs. CDR3 sequence reads: CASSLEGIGNEQFF. CDR3 sequence (DNA): TGTGCCAGCAGCTTAGAGGGGATCGGGAATGAGCAGTTCTTC. The whole variable domain, filled in from reference TRBV11-1 and TRBJ2-1, reads EAEVAQSPRYKITEKSQAVAFWCDPISGHATLYWYRQILGQGPELLVQFQDESVVDDSQLPKDRFSAERLKGVDSTLKIQPAELGDSAMYLCASSLEGIGNEQFFGPGTRLTVL.